The T cell receptor (beta chain) under discussion was sequenced for a study of spatial heterogeneity in lung cancer. The table lists this clonotype with many counts. Sample time point: sample taken at primary tumor resection. Frozen PBMC, nontumor lung or tumor provided whole RNA, which was sequenced unsorted. TCRdb fed the 5' RACE reads into MiXCR, producing one record per CDR3 protein. The sample holds 45,000 or so distinct CDR3 sequences, approximately 10% seen once. The clonotype comes from a female donor with early-stage non-small cell lung cancer. Sequences were derived from PBMCs, sampled at surgery.

Written as DNA, the CDR3 is TGTGCCAGCAGTACCCAAGCGGGGGGGCTGGGTGAGCAGTTCTTC. This codes for CASSTQAGGLGEQFF. The chain couples TRBV12-3 or TRBV12-4 to TRBJ2-1; TRBD2 aligns across 10 bases. The CDR3 runs to 15 residues. Trimming cost V 5 bases and J 9 bases; bases outside gene matches: 10.